The rows below give T cell receptor beta chains drawn from one sample of a study of T-cell reconstitution after alpha-beta-depleted transplantation in children. Each CDR3 protein is one row after TCRdb ran MiXCR on the PCR reads. The table shows some 500,000 distinct CDR3 sequences, with around a third occurring only once. The sample was PBMCs from the stem cell graft donor, taken from the stem cell graft. These receptors originate from a human donor who donated a stem cell graft to a child with aplastic anemia. CDR3s include the opening cysteine and the closing phenylalanine or tryptophan. Fields, in order: V gene, D gene, clone size, J gene, CDR3 DNA, CDR3 protein. The D gene is left open where the match is weak. Clone size is shown for a subset of rows, as once, few, many or a class of expanded clone.

TRBV24-1	.	.	TRBJ1-5	TGTGCCACCAGTGATCCACAGGGAGGGGATCAGCCCCAGCATTTT	CATSDPQGGDQPQHF
TRBV4-1	.	.	TRBJ2-1	TGCGCCAGCAGCCAAGAACCGGGAGAGGGAAATGAGCAGTTCTTC	CASSQEPGEGNEQFF
TRBV2	TRBD2	.	TRBJ2-2	TGTGCCAGCAGTCGAGGGAGGGACGCCGGGGAGCTGTTTTTT	CASSRGRDAGELFF
TRBV5-1	TRBD2	few	TRBJ2-5	TGCGCCAGCAGCTTGCCTAGCGGGTACCAAGAGACCCAGTACTTC	CASSLPSGYQETQYF
TRBV27	.	few	TRBJ1-2	TGTGCCAGCAGTTCGAGGGCGGAGGGCTACACCTTC	CASSSRAEGYTF
TRBV27	.	.	TRBJ2-7	TGTGCCAGCAGTCCCTTAGCGGTACAGACGGCGTACGAGCAGTACTTC	CASSPLAVQTAYEQYF
TRBV20-1	.	few	TRBJ1-3	TGCAGTGCTAGAGATTGGAAGGGGCAACAAAACACCATATATTTT	CSARDWKGQQNTIYF
TRBV10-3	.	many	TRBJ2-1	TGTGCCATCAGGGAGGGGGACGGCAATGAGCAGTTCTTC	CAIREGDGNEQFF
TRBV12-3/TRBV12-4	TRBD2	.	TRBJ2-5	TGTGCCAGCGGGAGGGGCACAGAGACCCAGTACTTC	CASGRGTETQYF
TRBV7-6	.	few	TRBJ2-3	TGTGCCAGCAGCCGTATAGCGGCCTCCACAGATACGCAGTATTTT	CASSRIAASTDTQYF
TRBV27	.	.	TRBJ2-7	TGTGCCACCTTCCGACCGGGGGCGCCCTACGAGCAGTACTTC	CATFRPGAPYEQYF
TRBV27	.	few	TRBJ2-7	TGTGCCAGCAGTTTGAGGCGTCTCTACGAGCAGTACTTC	CASSLRRLYEQYF
TRBV29-1	TRBD1	few	TRBJ2-1	TGCAGCGTTGGGACAGGAGGCTACAATGAGCAGTTCTTC	CSVGTGGYNEQFF
TRBV28	.	.	TRBJ1-5	TGTGCCAGCACCCCGGACAGAAGGCTAAATCAGCCCCAGCATTTT	CASTPDRRLNQPQHF
TRBV5-6	.	few	TRBJ2-6	TGTGCCAGCAGCCCTAGCCGGGGGCTAATGCACTCTGGGGCCAACGTCCTGACTTTC	CASSPSRGLMHSGANVLTF
TRBV29-1	.	.	TRBJ1-1	TGCAGCGTTGCTCGCCTTTTGAACACTGAAGCTTTCTTT	CSVARLLNTEAFF
TRBV12-3/TRBV12-4	.	.	TRBJ1-3	TGTGCCAGCAGTTTTGAGGTCTCTGGAAACACCATATATTTT	CASSFEVSGNTIYF
TRBV29-1	.	few	TRBJ1-1	TGCAGCGTTGATGGTAAACAGAAGAACACTGAAGCTTTCTTT	CSVDGKQKNTEAFF
TRBV6-2/TRBV6-3	.	.	TRBJ1-1	TGTGCCAGCAGTCCTACAACCGTGAACACTGAAGCTTTCTTT	CASSPTTVNTEAFF
TRBV20-1	.	.	TRBJ1-1	TGCAGTGCTAGAGACCTGGGACTGCCAGAAGCTTTCTTT	CSARDLGLPEAFF
TRBV2	.	.	TRBJ1-1	TGTGCCAGCAACTGGGGGGGGGTTCGGAACACTGAAGCTTTCTTT	CASNWGGVRNTEAFF
TRBV5-1	TRBD2	.	TRBJ2-2	TGCGCCAGCAGCTATCAAGCGGGAGGTCTCGCGAACACCGGGGAGCTGTTTTTT	CASSYQAGGLANTGELFF
TRBV6-2/TRBV6-3	.	.	TRBJ2-7	TGTGCCAGCAGTTTTAGTTACTCCTACGAGCAGTACTTC	CASSFSYSYEQYF
TRBV4-2	.	few	TRBJ2-6	TGTGCCAGCACCAATCGTCTAGGGGAGACCAGCGGGGGGGCCAACGTCCTGACTTTC	CASTNRLGETSGGANVLTF
TRBV14	.	few	TRBJ2-2	TGTGCCAGCAGCCAATATGACCCGAACACCGGGGAGCTGTTTTTT	CASSQYDPNTGELFF
TRBV27	.	.	TRBJ1-6	TGTGCCAGCAGTCCGCGGGGGCCAGGGGCAGGCTCGGCGAATTCACCCCTCCACTTT	CASSPRGPGAGSANSPLHF
TRBV5-1	TRBD2	once	TRBJ2-7	TGCGCCAGCAGCTTCGGAGCGGGAGTGGTCTACGAGCAGTACTTC	CASSFGAGVVYEQYF
TRBV13	.	.	TRBJ2-5	TGTGCCAGTCGAGGGACGAACTCCCGTTTGGAGACCCAGTACTTC	CASRGTNSRLETQYF
TRBV20-1	.	.	TRBJ1-4	TGCAGTGCTAGAGACGTCCAGCGAGGGGCAACTAATGAAAAACTGTTTTTT	CSARDVQRGATNEKLFF
TRBV7-9	.	.	TRBJ1-1	TGTGCCAGCAGCTTTGAATGGAACACTGAAGCTTTCTTT	CASSFEWNTEAFF
TRBV20-1	.	few	TRBJ2-7	TGCAGTGCTAGCCGGGACTCGCGGCTTAACGAGCAGTACTTC	CSASRDSRLNEQYF
TRBV6-1	.	.	TRBJ2-1	TGTGCCAGAAGCCTTAGCCCACTAGCTATCAAACCGTTCTTC	CARSLSPLAIKPFF
TRBV29-1	.	few	TRBJ1-2	TGCACCCACGATAACGGCTACACCTTC	CTHDNGYTF
TRBV29-1	.	few	TRBJ1-3	TGCAGCGCGGCTCGTGGACTTTCTGGAAACACCATATATTTT	CSAARGLSGNTIYF
TRBV12-3/TRBV12-4	TRBD1	few	TRBJ2-6	TGTGCCAGCAGCCCTAGGACAGGGACTGGGGCCAACGTCCTGACTTTC	CASSPRTGTGANVLTF
TRBV7-2	.	.	TRBJ2-1	TGTGCCAGCAGCACGGGAGCCTCCTACAATGAGCAGTTCTTC	CASSTGASYNEQFF
TRBV20-1	TRBD2	few	TRBJ2-1	TGCAGTGCTAGAGATGCGGGACTAGCGTACAATGAGCAGTTCTTC	CSARDAGLAYNEQFF
TRBV9	.	few	TRBJ2-2	TGTGCCAGCAGCGTAAGTCACCGCACCCCCGGGGAGCTGTTTTTT	CASSVSHRTPGELFF
TRBV6-2/TRBV6-3	.	few	TRBJ2-7	TGTGCCAGCAGTTACTTCGGAAGGGGAAGTGACTACGAGCAGTACTTC	CASSYFGRGSDYEQYF
TRBV7-9	TRBD2	.	TRBJ2-2	TGTGCCAGCAGCCCACGGAGCGGGGGCAACACCGGGGAGCTGTTTTTT	CASSPRSGGNTGELFF
TRBV6-1	.	.	TRBJ1-1	TGTGCCAGCATCCAACCGCCAGGGTCTACTGAAGCTTTCTTT	CASIQPPGSTEAFF
TRBV6-1	TRBD2	few	TRBJ2-1	TGTGCCAGCAGGTTAAGCGGGGTGCAGTTCTTC	CASRLSGVQFF
TRBV12-3/TRBV12-4	.	once	TRBJ1-5	TGTGCCAGCAACCAGGACAGTGGGCTGGTGCAGCCCCAGCATTTT	CASNQDSGLVQPQHF
TRBV7-2	.	.	TRBJ1-2	TGTGCCAGCAGCTTATTAGGAGACGCTACCTATGGCTACACCTTC	CASSLLGDATYGYTF
TRBV9	.	.	TRBJ1-2	TGTGCCAGCAGCGTAGGGAGCCTTCCGGACTATGGCTACACCTTC	CASSVGSLPDYGYTF
TRBV7-8	.	.	TRBJ2-2	TGTGCCAGCAGCCTAGGACAGAAAGGGGAGCTGTTTTTT	CASSLGQKGELFF
TRBV9	.	.	TRBJ1-2	TGTGCCAGCAGCGGGGAGGGCTCGGACTGGCGCTATGGCTACACCTTC	CASSGEGSDWRYGYTF
TRBV27	TRBD2	many	TRBJ2-3	TGTGCCAGCAGTTCGGACCAGCGGGGTTCCTCGGATACGCAGTATTTT	CASSSDQRGSSDTQYF
TRBV7-6	TRBD2	few	TRBJ2-2	TGTGCCAGCAGCCCCAGAGCGGGAATGAACACCGGGGAGCTGTTTTTT	CASSPRAGMNTGELFF
TRBV4-3	.	few	TRBJ2-3	TGCGCCAGCAGCCAAGTCTCTTTTACAGATACGCAGTATTTT	CASSQVSFTDTQYF
TRBV5-5	.	.	TRBJ1-1	TGTGCCAGCAGCTTGGGTTTTGAGAGTTACACTGAAGCTTTCTTT	CASSLGFESYTEAFF
TRBV5-1	TRBD2	.	TRBJ2-1	TGCGCCAGCAGCTTGCTAGCGGGAGGGCCCGGACCATACAATGAGCAGTTCTTC	CASSLLAGGPGPYNEQFF